This T cell receptor (beta chain) came from a study of cytomegalovirus exposure and HLA in healthy donors (dated by TCRdb to the late 2010s). Turning to the overall study: In an earlier analysis of 550 to 750 of the donors, less than 350 Gb of sequence data and approximately 100 million unique TCR beta sequences from 150 million to 200 million T cells were reported. All discovery cohort repertoires had been generated using a single sequencing platform. To decide whether each TCR beta V gene segment behaved as functional or pseudogenic, an earlier analysis of fewer than 750 of the donors relied on high-throughput TCR beta sequencing. Roughly 310 gigabases of sequencing data and approximately 84 million unique TCR sequences were included in an early release covering around 650 HLA-typed donors. To predict cytomegalovirus infection status, the study brought together high-throughput TCR immunosequencing, statistical association of individual TCRs with disease status, and machine learning. Rather than drawing on any new phenotypic data, the later analysis identified candidate immune exposures from TCR beta sequences and the way those sequences occurred across donors. A later genetic analysis took genome-wide SNP genotypes for about three fifths of the 666 donors and used that subset as a discovery cohort. The study used immunosequencing to profile the T cell repertoires of approximately 630 subjects and linked those repertoires to cytomegalovirus serostatus. Because of strong linkage in the cohort, 4 to 6 DR-DQ haplotypes were treated as single units for association and clustering. Of the 300 to 500 genotyped donors, roughly 76% were placed in the genetic ancestry cluster associated with self-reported Caucasian donors. The number of typed donors differed by locus: about 620-640 for A, B, C, DRB1 and DQB1; about 520 for DQA1; approximately 610 for DPA1; and some 450 for DPB1. A later analysis re-analyzed previously published TCR beta repertoires from 650 to 800 donors and added high-resolution HLA genotyping to study TCR occurrence patterns. Besides the first cohort of around 700 subjects, a separate validation cohort made up of roughly 120 different subjects was used. Across some 400 genotyped donors of the cohort, an average of approximately 220,000 unique TCR beta nucleotide sequences per donor were sequenced, and 15% to 20% of those sequences were non-productive. Donor age, sex, ethnicity and CMV serostatus were compiled alongside the repertoire data. The study aimed to test whether signatures of past pathogen exposure could be identified by cataloging public T cell receptors. HLA typing covered class I and class II loci at four-digit resolution.

The CDR3 sequence holds 16 residues, the cysteine and phenylalanine included. Solely the CDR3 DNA is kept, with 48 bases framed from the first base. Cut back by 0 bases and 4 bases, the V and J ends lie 17 bases apart. The germline V gene specifies SGHRS as CDR1 and YFSETQ as CDR2. Regarding this clone: This clone's antigen is unknown.

Study-level results and caveats: In a later analysis, TCR association rates were found to vary across HLA loci, with the most associated TCRs seen for DRB1 alleles and the fewest for HLA-C alleles. Correlated functional status among segregating V segments might reflect linkage disequilibrium, but an unknown experimental factor could not be ruled out. A further reported finding was that TCR beta sequences accurately predicted the HLA-A and HLA-B alleles for most subjects in the first cohort. The classifier was reported to diagnose cytomegalovirus status with high specificity and sensitivity in both the original cohort and the validation cohort. According to the authors, the approach could potentially be generalized to other disease states and immunological phenotypes. V-gene and J-gene trimming of TCR beta chains was associated with a missense DCLRE1C variant in a later genetic analysis, and the association was replicated in an independent cohort. A later analysis associated about 18,000 TCR beta sequences with specific HLA alleles at a false discovery rate of 0.05. In this cohort, only TCR beta chains were sequenced, and detectable features were limited by the absence of alpha or paired-chain data. In vitro tests confirmed that a few of the cytomegalovirus-associated TCR beta chains recognize cytomegalovirus antigens. When HLA alleles, especially DR and DQ, strongly co-occurred, attributing TCR associations to individual alleles was difficult. Because counts were too low, roughly 18 rarely observed V segments, including chromosome 9 orphons, were left out of the earlier analysis of a few hundred of the donors. In a later analysis, several top co-occurrence clusters were reported to appear linked to parvovirus B19, influenza, CMV and Epstein-Barr virus. HLA typing was unavailable for some donors at each locus, so association tests used only the typed subset. Some IMGT-functional V segments, including TRBV6-2 and TRBV6-3, could not be distinguished by the 87-base-pair reads and were therefore excluded. In a later genetic analysis, fewer N-insertions in productive TCRs were reported among donors in an Asian-associated ancestry cluster than the 666-donor mean. The study gave a list of more than 150 TCR beta chains associated with cytomegalovirus. Compared with equally common non-associated chains, HLA-associated TCR beta chains in a later analysis were more clonally expanded and had lower generation probabilities. While some public TCRs were present in many individuals, most TCR sequences turned up only very rarely across donors. According to a later analysis, most CMV-associated TCR beta chains appeared to be HLA-restricted, and the HLA associations seemed to be driven largely by CMV exposure. Roughly uniform sequencing depth across donors was assumed in presence/absence analyses, although this assumption may not hold. Immune exposure information for the cohort was limited to CMV serostatus. Broadly in line with IMGT annotations, most TCR beta V segments showed up in productive rearrangements about 87% or about 30% of the time in an earlier analysis of several hundred of the donors. A group of highly shared sequence variants was considered likely to be a technical artifact of the sequencing pipeline.

The cohort consisted of hundreds of healthy bone marrow donors. All cohort members were sampled while nominally healthy, although unrecorded immune exposures were likely present. The donor tested CMV seropositive, placing the donor among the 250 to 300 seropositive members of the cohort. Each donor provided a peripheral blood sample, and peripheral blood mononuclear cells were used for TCR beta sequencing. The Qiagen DNeasy Blood Extraction Kit was used to extract genomic DNA from the blood cell samples. The protocol used for the library was the immunoSEQ multiplex PCR assay. For the multiplex PCR, a mixture combining 60 forward primers for TCR Vbeta segments and 13 reverse primers for TCR Jbeta segments was used. A multiplex PCR assay on genomic DNA amplified the CDR3 region of rearranged TCR beta genes. On the Illumina HiSeq System, the amplified TCR beta libraries were sequenced as 87-base-pair reads. Per the original workflow: Across the 500 to 750 repertoires, a later analysis counted about 81 million unique TCR beta chains, roughly 11 million of which were shared by at least two donors. Raw reads were error-corrected and collapsed into unique sequences by a nearest-neighbor algorithm in which closely related sequences were merged to remove PCR and sequencing errors. Alignment of CDR3 sequences to IMGT reference sequences was used to assign V, D and J gene segments. Each retained sequence needed at least a six-nucleotide match to both a V gene segment and a J gene segment. Rearrangements were classified as productive when the CDR3 lacked stop codons and remained in frame with V and J, and all other rearrangements were classified as non-productive. CDR3 was defined according to IMGT convention as the region running from the second conserved V-encoded cysteine to the conserved J-encoded phenylalanine. In an earlier analysis of more than 550 of the donors, sequences lacking an unambiguous match to a single V gene segment were excluded. An earlier analysis of 587 of the donors called V segments functional above 56.7% productive rearrangements and segregating when the between-donor standard deviation exceeded 5%. A statistical classification framework was built to diagnose cytomegalovirus status from the catalog of TCR beta chain sequences. In a later analysis, TCR nucleotide sequences were compared against IMGT/GENE-DB human TR gene sequences so that V and J genes could be assigned. In a later analysis, CDR3 sequences and most-parsimonious VDJ recombination scenarios were assigned using the TCRdist pipeline. In a later analysis, every TCR beta chain was defined by the combination of its CDR3 amino acid sequence and its V-gene family, and reads without a unique V-gene family were dropped. In a later analysis, 450 to 600 highly shared, low-generation-probability nucleotide sequences were removed to address suspected cross-contamination and a sequencing artifact. In a later analysis, a clonal expansion index for each public chain was calculated from normalized within-repertoire ranks of inferred template counts. In a later analysis, generation probabilities were computed with a VDJ recombination model fitted to out-of-frame rearrangements, and the resulting probabilities were checked against IGoR. A later analysis scored TCR-TCR, TCR-HLA and TCR-CMV co-occurrence with hypergeometric tests, applying a repertoire-size bias correction to TCR pairs. In a later analysis, false discovery rates were estimated by permuting HLA or CMV assignments 20 times. A later analysis grouped co-occurring TCRs with DBSCAN, adding TCRdist sequence similarity when clustering within HLA-allele-positive subsets. For co-occurrence clustering, repertoires with fewer than 30,000 or more than 120,000 public chains were excluded, along with roughly 5 repertoires with anomalous nucleotide sharing. TCRdb retrieved this table from immuneACCESS and kept in-frame rearrangements only. Not all clones are present; in checked studies, unresolved V genes account for under half, and no reason is known for the remainder. The V and J calls and clone size were taken over from that table, and D and trimming were inferred from the DNA. The sample table holds tens of thousands of clones. 3.8% of the sample is held by the ten biggest clonotypes.

The clonotype was recovered from a man between 18 and 29 years old in good health and CMV-seropositive. Sequences were obtained from PBMCs. The rearrangement joined TRBV5-1 to TRBJ2-7; TRBD2 is a weak D gene call, 5 bases matching. Read as DNA, the sequence is TGCGCCAGCAGCTTGGGATCGGTAGGGCGGGCTTACGAGCAGTACTTC. Its product reads: CASSLGSVGRAYEQYF.